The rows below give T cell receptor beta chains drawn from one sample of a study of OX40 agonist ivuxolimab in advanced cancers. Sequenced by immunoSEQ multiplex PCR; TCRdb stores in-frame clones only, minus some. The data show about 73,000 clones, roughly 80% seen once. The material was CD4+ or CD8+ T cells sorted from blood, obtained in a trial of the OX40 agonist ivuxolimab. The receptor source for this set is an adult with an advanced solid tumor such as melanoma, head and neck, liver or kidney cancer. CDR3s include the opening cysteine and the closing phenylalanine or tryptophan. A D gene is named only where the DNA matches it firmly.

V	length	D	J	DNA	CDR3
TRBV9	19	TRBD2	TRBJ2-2	TGTGCCAGCAGCGTGGGACTAGCGGGAGGGTCAGGAGTCACCGGGGAGCTGTTTTTT	CASSVGLAGGSGVTGELFF
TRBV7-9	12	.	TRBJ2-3	TGTGCCAGCAGCCCCGCCACAGATACGCAGTATTTT	CASSPATDTQYF
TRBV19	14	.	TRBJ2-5	TGTGCCAGTAGGGGGGGAAGCTACCAAGAGACCCAGTACTTC	CASRGGSYQETQYF
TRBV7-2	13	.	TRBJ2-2	TGTGCCAGCAGCTTATGGTTCGACGGGGAGCTGTTTTTT	CASSLWFDGELFF
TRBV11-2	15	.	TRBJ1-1	TGTGCCAGCAGCTCCCTCGGCGCGGCGGGGACTGAAGCTTTCTTT	CASSSLGAAGTEAFF
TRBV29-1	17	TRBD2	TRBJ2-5	TGCAGCGTGAATGAAGCCCGGACTAGCGGGTGGTCAGGGACCCAGTACTTC	CSVNEARTSGWSGTQYF
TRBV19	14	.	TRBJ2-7	TGTGCCAGTAGTATTTCAGGCCAAGGGACCGAGCAGTACTTC	CASSISGQGTEQYF
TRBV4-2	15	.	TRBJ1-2	TGTGCCAGCAGCCTTCCTGCCCTTTCCAACTATGGCTACACCTTC	CASSLPALSNYGYTF
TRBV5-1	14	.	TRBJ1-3	TGCGCCAGCAGCTTGTCCAGCTCTGGAAACACCATATATTTT	CASSLSSSGNTIYF
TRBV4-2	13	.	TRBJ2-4	TGTGCCAGCAGCCAGGACGCGAGGAACATTCAGTACTTC	CASSQDARNIQYF
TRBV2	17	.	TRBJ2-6	TGTGCCAGCAGTGAAGCCATTTTAGGTTCTGGGGCCAACGTCCTGACTTTC	CASSEAILGSGANVLTF
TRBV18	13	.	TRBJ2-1	TGTGCCAGCTCACCTCCGGACCTTGGTGAGCAGTTCTTC	CASSPPDLGEQFF
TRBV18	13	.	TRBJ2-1	TGTGCCAGCTCACCGGTGCAGGGTGATGAGCAGTTCTTC	CASSPVQGDEQFF
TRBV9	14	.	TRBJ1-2	TGTGCCAGCAGCGTAGGGGCGGCTAACTATGGCTACACCTTC	CASSVGAANYGYTF
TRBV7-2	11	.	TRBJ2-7	TGTGCCAGCAGCTTAGGGGCAGGGCCAGTCTTC	CASSLGAGPVF
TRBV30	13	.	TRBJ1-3	TGTGCCTGGAGTGTACAGGGTGGAAACACCATATATTTT	CAWSVQGGNTIYF
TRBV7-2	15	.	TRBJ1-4	TGTGCCAGCAGCTTACATGGGGGGAGCGGGGAAAAACTGTTTTTT	CASSLHGGSGEKLFF
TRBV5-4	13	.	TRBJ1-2	TGTGCCAGCAGCTTGGACAGGGACTATGGCTACACCTTC	CASSLDRDYGYTF
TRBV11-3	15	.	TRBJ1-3	TGTGCCAGCAGCTTAGAACTCTCGTCTGGAAACACCATATATTTT	CASSLELSSGNTIYF
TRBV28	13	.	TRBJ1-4	TGTGCCAGCAGTTTAGGGGGCGAGCAAAAACTGTTTTTT	CASSLGGEQKLFF
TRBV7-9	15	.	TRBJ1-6	TGTGCCAGCAGCCTTGACAACACTAATAATTCACCCCTCCACTTT	CASSLDNTNNSPLHF
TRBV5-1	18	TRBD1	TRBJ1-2	TGCGCCAGCAGCTTGACCCCCATGACAGGGGGGTTGGTTGATGGCTACACCTTC	CASSLTPMTGGLVDGYTF
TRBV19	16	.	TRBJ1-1	TGTGCCAGTAGTAAGGGACCGTACAGGCTGAACACTGAAGCTTTCTTT	CASSKGPYRLNTEAFF
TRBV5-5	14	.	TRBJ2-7	TGTGCCAGCAGCCCTGGATCGGGCAGGGCCGAGCAGTACTTC	CASSPGSGRAEQYF
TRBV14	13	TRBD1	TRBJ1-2	TGTGCCAGCAGCCTGGACAGGGCCTATGGCTACACCTTC	CASSLDRAYGYTF